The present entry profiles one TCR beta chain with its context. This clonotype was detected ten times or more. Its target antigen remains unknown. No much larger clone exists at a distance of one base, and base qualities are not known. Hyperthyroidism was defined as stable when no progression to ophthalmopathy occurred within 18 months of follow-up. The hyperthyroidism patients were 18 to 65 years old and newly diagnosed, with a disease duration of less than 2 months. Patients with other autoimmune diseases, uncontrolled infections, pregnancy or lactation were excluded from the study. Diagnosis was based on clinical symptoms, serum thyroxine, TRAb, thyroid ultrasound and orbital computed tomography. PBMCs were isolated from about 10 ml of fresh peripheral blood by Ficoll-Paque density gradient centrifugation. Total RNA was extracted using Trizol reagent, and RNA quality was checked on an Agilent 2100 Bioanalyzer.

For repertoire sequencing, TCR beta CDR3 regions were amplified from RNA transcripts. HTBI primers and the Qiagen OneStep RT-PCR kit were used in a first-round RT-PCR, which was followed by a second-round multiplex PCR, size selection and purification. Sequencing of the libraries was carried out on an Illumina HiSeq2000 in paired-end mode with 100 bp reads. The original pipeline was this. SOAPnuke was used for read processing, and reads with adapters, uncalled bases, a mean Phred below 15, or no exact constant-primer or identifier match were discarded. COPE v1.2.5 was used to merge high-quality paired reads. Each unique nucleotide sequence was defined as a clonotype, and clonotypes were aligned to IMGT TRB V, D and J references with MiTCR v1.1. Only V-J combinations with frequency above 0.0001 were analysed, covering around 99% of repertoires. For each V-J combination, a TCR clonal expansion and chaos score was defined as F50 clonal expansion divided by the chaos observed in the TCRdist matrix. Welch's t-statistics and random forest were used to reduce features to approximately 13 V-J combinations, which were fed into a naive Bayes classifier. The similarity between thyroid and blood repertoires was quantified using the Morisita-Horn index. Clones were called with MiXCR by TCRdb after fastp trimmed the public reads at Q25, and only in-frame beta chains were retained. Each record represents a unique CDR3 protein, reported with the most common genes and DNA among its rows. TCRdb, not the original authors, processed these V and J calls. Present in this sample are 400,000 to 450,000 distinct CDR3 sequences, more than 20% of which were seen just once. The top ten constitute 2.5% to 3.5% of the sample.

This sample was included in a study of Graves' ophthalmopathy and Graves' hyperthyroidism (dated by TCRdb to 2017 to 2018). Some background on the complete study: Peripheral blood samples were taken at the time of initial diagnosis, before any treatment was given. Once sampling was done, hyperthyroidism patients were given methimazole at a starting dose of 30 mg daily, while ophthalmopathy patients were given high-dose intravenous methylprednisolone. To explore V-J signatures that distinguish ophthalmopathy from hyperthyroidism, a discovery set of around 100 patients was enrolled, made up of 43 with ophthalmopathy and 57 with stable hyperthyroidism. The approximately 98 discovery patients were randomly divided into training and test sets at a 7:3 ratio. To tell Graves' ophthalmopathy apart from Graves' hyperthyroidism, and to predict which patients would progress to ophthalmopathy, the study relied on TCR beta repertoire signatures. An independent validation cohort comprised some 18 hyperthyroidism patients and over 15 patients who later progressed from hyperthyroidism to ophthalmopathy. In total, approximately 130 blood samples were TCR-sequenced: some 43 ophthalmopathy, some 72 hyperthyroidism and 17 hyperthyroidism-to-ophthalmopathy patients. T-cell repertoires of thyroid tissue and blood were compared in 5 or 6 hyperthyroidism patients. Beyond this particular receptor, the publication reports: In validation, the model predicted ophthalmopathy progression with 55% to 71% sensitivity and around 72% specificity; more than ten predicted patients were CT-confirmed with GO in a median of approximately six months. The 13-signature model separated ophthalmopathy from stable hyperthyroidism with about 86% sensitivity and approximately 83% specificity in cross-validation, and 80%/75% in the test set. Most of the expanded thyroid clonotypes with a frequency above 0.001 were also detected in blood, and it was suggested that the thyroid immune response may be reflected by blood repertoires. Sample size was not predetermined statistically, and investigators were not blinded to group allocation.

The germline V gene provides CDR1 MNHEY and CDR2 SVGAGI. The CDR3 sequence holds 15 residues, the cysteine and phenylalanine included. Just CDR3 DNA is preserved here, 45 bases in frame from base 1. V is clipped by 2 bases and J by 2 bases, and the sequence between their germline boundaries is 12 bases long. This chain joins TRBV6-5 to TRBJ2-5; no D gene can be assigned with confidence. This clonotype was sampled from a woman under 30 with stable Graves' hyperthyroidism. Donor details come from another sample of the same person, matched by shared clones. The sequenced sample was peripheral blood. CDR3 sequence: CASSYGVGKQETQYF. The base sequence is TGTGCCAGCAGTTACGGGGTGGGGAAACAAGAGACCCAGTACTTC.